A single sample is the source of the 9 T cell receptor beta chains below, sequenced in a study of T-cell reconstitution after alpha-beta-depleted transplantation in children. The library targeted TCRbeta and was prepared with unique molecular identifiers. MiXCR was run by TCRdb on the PCR reads, yielding one entry per CDR3 protein. The sample shows fewer than 1 million distinct CDR3 sequences, roughly 15% of them seen only once. Sequencing used PBMCs, mostly from graft donor cells, obtained 360 days after TCRalphabeta/CD19-depleted stem cell transplant. The source is a male patient between 5 and 17 years old who had a stem cell transplant for acute lymphoblastic leukemia, so the T cells may come from the graft donor.

This clonotype came up many times. The CDR3 DNA reads as TGCAGTGCTAGAGATTGGGGCCTGGGGACTTCAAACACCATATATTTT. It specifies CSARDWGLGTSNTIYF. The V gene is TRBV20-1, the J gene TRBJ1-3; perhaps TRBD1 as D (5 bases). Per germline, CDR1 DFQATT and CDR2 SNEGSKA (reference sequence). The CDR3 length is 16 residues. The V gene lost 0 bases and the J gene lost 6 bases, with 18 bases spanning the gap.

This clonotype was observed a handful of times. V usage is TRBV20-1 and J usage is TRBJ2-2; 8 nucleotides match TRBD2. V dropped 0 bases and J dropped 4; count of bases not matched to a gene: 7. The germline gives CDR1 DFQATT, CDR2 SNEGSKA (reference sequence). This CDR3 has 16 residues. In DNA, the CDR3 is TGCAGTGCTAGAGATGGGGCTAGCGGGCCCACCGGGGAGCTGTTTTTT. Its protein is CSARDGASGPTGELFF.

This clonotype turned up a few times. The chain has TRBV7-9 and TRBJ2-1, with D maybe TRBD2 (6 bases). Germline CDR1 is SEHNR and CDR2 is FQNEAQ (reference sequence). This CDR3 has 15 residues. V was pared by 6 bases and J by 0 bases, with 12 bases between. The CDR3 nucleotides read TGTGCCAGCAGGGGACTGCTTGGCTCCTACAATGAGCAGTTCTTC. It yields the protein CASRGLLGSYNEQFF.

The chain joins TRBV4-1 to TRBJ1-5; D remains ambiguous. This CDR3 comprises 13 residues. Germline-derived CDR1 and CDR2 are MGHRA and YSYEKL. V shed 1 base and J shed 7 bases, with 8 bases lying between them. CDR3 sequence reads: CASSQALEQPQHF. CDR3 bases: TGCGCCAGCAGCCAAGCTCTCGAACAGCCCCAGCATTTT.

This rearrangement joins TRBV3-1 to TRBJ2-7; D ambiguous. V lost 4 bases to trimming and J lost 2 bases, with 21 bases between them. CDR1 and CDR2 (germline): LGHDT, YNNKEL (reference sequence). This CDR3 has 17 amino acids. The CDR3 region is CASSLLRYGSRAYEQYF. For the CDR3, the DNA is TGTGCCAGCAGCCTCCTACGCTATGGGTCTCGTGCCTACGAGCAGTACTTC.

The V call is TRBV11-1, the J call TRBJ1-5, with D possibly TRBD1 on 5 matching bases. V gave up 1 base and J gave up 0 bases, with 22 bases separating them. CDR3 length: 20 residues. CDR1 and CDR2 (germline): SGHAT, FQDESV (reference sequence). The CDR3: CASSLDILTADRYSNQPQHF. The CDR3 coding sequence is TGTGCCAGCAGCTTAGATATTTTGACGGCAGACAGATATAGCAATCAGCCCCAGCATTTT.

This sequence joins TRBV29-1 and TRBJ1-1; D is uncertain. The V gene's germline CDR1 is SQVTM and CDR2 ANQGSEA. V lost 0 bases, J lost 4 bases, and 15 bases lay in between. The CDR3 sequence is 15 residues long. The CDR3 loop is CSVEDPRQRSTEAFF. As DNA, the CDR3 is TGCAGCGTTGAAGATCCTCGGCAGAGGAGCACTGAAGCTTTCTTT.

The table lists this clonotype with a few counts. V gene TRBV7-9 combines with J gene TRBJ2-7; 10 bases are a match to TRBD2. This CDR3 contains 13 residues. Unmatched junction bases numbered 5, after V lost 6 bases and J lost 6 bases. The germline V gene has CDR1 SEHNR and CDR2 FQNEAQ (reference sequence). CDR3 residues: CASRPGLAPEQYF. CDR3 nucleotides: TGTGCCAGCAGACCGGGACTAGCGCCCGAGCAGTACTTC. The complete variable domain, with remaining parts taken from reference TRBV7-9 and TRBJ2-7, reads DTGVSQNPRHKITKRGQNVTFRCDPISEHNRLYWYRQTLGQGPEFLTYFQNEAQLEKSRLLSDRFSAERPKGSFSTLEIQRTEQGDSAMYLCASRPGLAPEQYFGPGTRLTVT.

V gene TRBV12-3 or TRBV12-4 combines with J gene TRBJ2-7, with D perhaps matching TRBD2 (6 bases). V gave up 3 bases and J gave up 1 base, with 10 bases separating them. The CDR3 totals 14 residues. CDR3 sequence: CASSFAGRSYEQYF. The DNA of the CDR3 is TGTGCCAGCAGTTTCGCGGGACGGTCCTACGAGCAGTACTTC.